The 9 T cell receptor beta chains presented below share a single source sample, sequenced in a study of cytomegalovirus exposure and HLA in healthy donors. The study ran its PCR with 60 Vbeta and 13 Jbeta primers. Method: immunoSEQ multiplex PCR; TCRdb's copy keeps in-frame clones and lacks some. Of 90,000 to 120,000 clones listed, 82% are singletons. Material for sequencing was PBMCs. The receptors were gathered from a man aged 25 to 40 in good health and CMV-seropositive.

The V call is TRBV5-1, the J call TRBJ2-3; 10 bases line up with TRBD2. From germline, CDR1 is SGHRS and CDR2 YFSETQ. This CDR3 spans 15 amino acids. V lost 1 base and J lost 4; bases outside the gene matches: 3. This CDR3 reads CASSLRAGGADTQYF. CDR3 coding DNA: TGCGCCAGCAGCTTGCGAGCGGGGGGGGCAGATACGCAGTATTTT.

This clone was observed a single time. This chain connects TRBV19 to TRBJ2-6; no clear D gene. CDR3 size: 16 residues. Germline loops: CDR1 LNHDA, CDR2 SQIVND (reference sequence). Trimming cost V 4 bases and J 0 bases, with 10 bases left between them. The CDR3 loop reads CASSNYPDSGANVLTF. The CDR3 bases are TGTGCCAGTAGTAACTACCCCGACTCTGGGGCCAACGTCCTGACTTTC. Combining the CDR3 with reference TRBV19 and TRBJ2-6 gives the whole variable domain DGGITQSPKYLFRKEGQNVTLSCEQNLNHDAMYWYRQDPGQGLRLIYYSQIVNDFQKGDIAEGYSVSREKKESFPLTVTSAQKNPTAFYLCASSNYPDSGANVLTFGAGSRLTVL.

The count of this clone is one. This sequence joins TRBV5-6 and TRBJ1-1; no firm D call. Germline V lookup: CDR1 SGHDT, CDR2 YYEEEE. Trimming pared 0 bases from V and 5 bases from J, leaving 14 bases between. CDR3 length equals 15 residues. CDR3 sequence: CASSLGGGGRTEAFF. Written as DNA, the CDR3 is TGTGCCAGCAGCTTGGGGGGAGGCGGTAGAACTGAAGCTTTCTTT.

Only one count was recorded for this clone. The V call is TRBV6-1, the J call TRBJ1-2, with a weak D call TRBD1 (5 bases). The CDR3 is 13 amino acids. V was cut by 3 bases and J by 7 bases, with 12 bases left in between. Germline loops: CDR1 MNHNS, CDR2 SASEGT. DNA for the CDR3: TGTGCCAGCAGTGAGGGCAGGGAGGGTGGCTACACCTTC. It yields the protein CASSEGREGGYTF.

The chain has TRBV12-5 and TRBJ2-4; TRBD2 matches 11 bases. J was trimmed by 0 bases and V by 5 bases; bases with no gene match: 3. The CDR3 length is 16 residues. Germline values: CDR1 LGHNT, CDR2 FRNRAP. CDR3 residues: CASGLAGGLAKNIQYF. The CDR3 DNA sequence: TGTGCTAGTGGTCTAGCGGGGGGCCTAGCCAAAAACATTCAGTACTTC.

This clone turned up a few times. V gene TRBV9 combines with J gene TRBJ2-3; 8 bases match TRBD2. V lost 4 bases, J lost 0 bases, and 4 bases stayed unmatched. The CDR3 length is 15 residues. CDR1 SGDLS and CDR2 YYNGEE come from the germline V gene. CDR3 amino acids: CASSFGGVSTDTQYF. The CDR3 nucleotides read TGTGCCAGCAGCTTCGGGGGGGTAAGCACAGATACGCAGTATTTT.

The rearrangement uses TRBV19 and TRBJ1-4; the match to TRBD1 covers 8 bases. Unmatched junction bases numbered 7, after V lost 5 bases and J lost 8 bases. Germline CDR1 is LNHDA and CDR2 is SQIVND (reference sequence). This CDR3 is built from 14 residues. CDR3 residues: CASSAGTGTEKLFF. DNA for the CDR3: TGTGCCAGTAGTGCCGGGACAGGAACCGAAAAACTGTTTTTT.

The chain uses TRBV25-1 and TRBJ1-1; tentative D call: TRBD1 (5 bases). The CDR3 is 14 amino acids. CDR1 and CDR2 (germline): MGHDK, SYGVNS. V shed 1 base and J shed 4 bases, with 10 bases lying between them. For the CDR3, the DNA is TGTGCCAGCAGTGAATCCCGTGGGGCCACTGAAGCTTTCTTT. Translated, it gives CASSESRGATEAFF. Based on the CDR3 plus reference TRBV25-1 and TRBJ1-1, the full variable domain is EADIYQTPRYLVIGTGKKITLECSQTMGHDKMYWYQQDPGMELHLIHYSYGVNSTEKGDLSSESTVSRIRTEHFPLTLESARPSHTSQYLCASSESRGATEAFFGQGTRLTVV.

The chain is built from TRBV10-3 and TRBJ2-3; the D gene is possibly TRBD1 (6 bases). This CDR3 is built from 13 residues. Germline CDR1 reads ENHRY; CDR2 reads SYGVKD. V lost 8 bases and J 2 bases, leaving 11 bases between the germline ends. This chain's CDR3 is CAIQKGDTDTQYF. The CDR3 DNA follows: TGTGCCATCCAAAAGGGGGACACAGATACGCAGTATTTT.